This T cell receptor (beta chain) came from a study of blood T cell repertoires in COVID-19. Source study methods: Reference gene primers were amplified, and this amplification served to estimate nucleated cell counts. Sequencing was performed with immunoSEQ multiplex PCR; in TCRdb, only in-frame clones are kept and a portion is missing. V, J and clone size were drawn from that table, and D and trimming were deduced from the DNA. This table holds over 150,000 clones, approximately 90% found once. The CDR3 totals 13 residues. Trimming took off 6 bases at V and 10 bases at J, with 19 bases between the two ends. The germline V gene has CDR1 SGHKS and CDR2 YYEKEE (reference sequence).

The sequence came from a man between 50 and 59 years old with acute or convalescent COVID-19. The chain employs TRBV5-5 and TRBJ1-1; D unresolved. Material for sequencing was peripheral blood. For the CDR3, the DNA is TGTGCCAGCACCGTGAGGGTTCCGGAGGTAGCTTTCTTT. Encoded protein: CASTVRVPEVAFF.